This T cell receptor beta chain came from a study of cytomegalovirus exposure and HLA in healthy donors. Germline V gene data show CDR1 as LNHNV and CDR2 as YYDKDF (reference sequence). CDR3 length: 16 residues. The J segment lost 6 bases and the V segment lost 1 base, leaving 8 bases of the junction unmatched. A word on this clone: Its antigen is not known.

Profiled with immunoSEQ multiplex PCR; TCRdb holds only in-frame clones, not every one. The data show under 250,000 clones, with over 80% seen just once and around 1% held by the top ten. The donors were in the approximately 130-subject validation cohort, distinct from the roughly 600-subject first cohort. Study results and caveats: Among TCR beta chains, those listed as cytomegalovirus-associated numbered 164. Diagnosis of cytomegalovirus status made by the classifier reportedly showed high specificity and sensitivity.

The TCR sequence derives from a woman younger than 35 in good health and CMV-seronegative. The chain has TRBV15 and TRBJ2-2; 7 bases are a match to TRBD2. Sequenced material: PBMCs. The DNA of the CDR3 is TGTGCCACCAGCAGAGCTGTTGGGACTAACCCCGGGGAGCTGTTTTTT. Translating it yields CATSRAVGTNPGELFF. Using reference TRBV15 and TRBJ2-2 for the parts outside the CDR3, the full variable domain is DAMVIQNPRYQVTQFGKPVTLSCSQTLNHNVMYWYQQKSSQAPKLLFHYYDKDFNNEADTPDNFQSRRPNTSFCFLDIRSPGLGDTAMYLCATSRAVGTNPGELFFGEGSRLTVL.